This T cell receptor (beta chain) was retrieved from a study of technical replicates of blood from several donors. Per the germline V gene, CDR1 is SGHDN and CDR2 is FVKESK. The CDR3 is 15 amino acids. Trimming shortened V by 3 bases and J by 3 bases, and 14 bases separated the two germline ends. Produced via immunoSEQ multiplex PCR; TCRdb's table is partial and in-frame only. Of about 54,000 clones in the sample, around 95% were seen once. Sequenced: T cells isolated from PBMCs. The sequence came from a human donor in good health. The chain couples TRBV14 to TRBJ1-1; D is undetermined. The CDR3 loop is CASSHFLGSDTEAFF. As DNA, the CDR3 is TGTGCCAGCAGCCATTTCTTAGGGAGTGACACTGAAGCTTTCTTT.